This TCR beta chain was identified in a study of cytomegalovirus exposure and HLA in healthy donors. Findings of the study overall: Prior analysis indicated that the majority of TCR beta V segments exhibited productivity approximately 87% or approximately 30% of the time.

Germline lookup yields CDR1 KGHSH and CDR2 LQKENI. The CDR3 runs 15 residues. Trimming stripped 6 bases from V and 5 bases from J, with 20 bases between. As regards this clone: Its antigen is still unknown.

A multiplex PCR was run with 60 Vbeta primers and 13 Jbeta primers. The table came from immunoSEQ multiplex PCR; TCRdb's copy has only in-frame clones and leaves some out. Here the sample table reports about 140,000 clones. Sequences were obtained from PBMCs. J is TRBJ2-7 and V is TRBV18; the D gene is possibly TRBD1 (5 bases). The clonotype was recovered from a male donor in good health and CMV-seronegative. CDR3 sequence (DNA): TGTGCCAGCTCCCCGTACAGGTTTCCTCAGGACGAGCAGTACTTC. Amino acid sequence: CASSPYRFPQDEQYF. Complete variable domain (other parts from reference TRBV18 and TRBJ2-7): NAGVMQNPRHLVRRRGQEARLRCSPMKGHSHVYWYRQLPEEGLKFMVYLQKENIIDESGMPKERFSAEFPKEGPSILRIQQVVRGDSAAYFCASSPYRFPQDEQYFGPGTRLTVT.